The T cell receptor beta chain under discussion was sequenced for a study of beta chain features in type 1 diabetes. Trimming took 5 bases from V and 0 from J, leaving 8 bases between them. This CDR3 is built from 14 residues. The V gene's germline CDR1 is MNHEY and CDR2 SVGAGI. Expressed TCRB transcripts got sequenced, as all isolated RNA was reverse transcribed. Here immunoSEQ multiplex PCR was the method, and the copy in TCRdb shows in-frame clones only, minus some. The top ten hold approximately 0.05% of the sample, which has 200,000 to 250,000 clones, approximately 70% seen once. Input material: naive CD4+ T cells from blood. The rearrangement links TRBV6-5 to TRBJ2-1; no firm D call. The origin of this receptor is a man between 25 and 39 years old in good health. CDR3 amino acids: CASSAGPSYNEQFF. CDR3 nucleotides: TGTGCCAGCAGTGCAGGTCCCTCCTACAATGAGCAGTTCTTC.